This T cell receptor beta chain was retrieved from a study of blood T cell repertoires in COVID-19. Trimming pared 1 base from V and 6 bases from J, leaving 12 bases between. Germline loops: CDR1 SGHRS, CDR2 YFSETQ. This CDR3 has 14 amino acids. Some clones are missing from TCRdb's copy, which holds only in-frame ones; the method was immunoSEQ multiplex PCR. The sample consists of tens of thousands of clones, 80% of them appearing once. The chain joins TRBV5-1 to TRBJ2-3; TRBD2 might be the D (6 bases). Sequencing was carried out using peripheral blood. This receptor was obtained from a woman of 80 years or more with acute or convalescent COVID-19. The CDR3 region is CASSLNIAVDTQYF. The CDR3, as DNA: TGCGCCAGCAGCTTGAATATAGCGGTGGATACGCAGTATTTT.